This T cell receptor (beta chain) appears in the sequencing data of a study of shared clonotypes between healthy human individuals. Study results and limitations: Memory subsets had estimated richness that was generally smaller than that of naive subsets. Investigators expected sequencing depth to affect clonotype sharing among donors.

V lost 9 bases to trimming and J lost 0 bases, with 17 bases between them. CDR3 length equals 15 residues. CDR1 is SGHVS, CDR2 FQNEAQ, per germline. Remarks on this clone: The antigen is not known.

This table comes from immunoSEQ multiplex PCR, and its TCRdb copy is limited to in-frame clones, with some not included. The sample lists over a million clones, roughly 96% occurring once. The specimen sequenced was naive CD4+ T cells sorted from blood. Subset noted: CD45RA+ positively selected. The sequence was obtained from a man younger than 40 in good health. The chain links TRBV7-8 to TRBJ1-1, with D perhaps matching TRBD1 (5 bases). The CDR3 DNA reads as TGTGCCAGTAGGGAAATTCAACAGGTGAACACTGAAGCTTTCTTT. It is translated as CASREIQQVNTEAFF.